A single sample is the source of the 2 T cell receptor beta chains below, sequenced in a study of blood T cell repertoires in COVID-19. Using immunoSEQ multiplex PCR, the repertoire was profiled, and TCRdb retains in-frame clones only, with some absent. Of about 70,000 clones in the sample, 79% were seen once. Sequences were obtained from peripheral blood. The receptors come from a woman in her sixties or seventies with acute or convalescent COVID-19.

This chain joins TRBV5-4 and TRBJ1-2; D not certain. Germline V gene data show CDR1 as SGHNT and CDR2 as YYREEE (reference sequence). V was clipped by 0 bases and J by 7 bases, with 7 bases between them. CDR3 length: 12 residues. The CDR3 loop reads CASSLETAGYTF. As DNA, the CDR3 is TGTGCCAGCAGCTTGGAGACTGCTGGCTACACCTTC.

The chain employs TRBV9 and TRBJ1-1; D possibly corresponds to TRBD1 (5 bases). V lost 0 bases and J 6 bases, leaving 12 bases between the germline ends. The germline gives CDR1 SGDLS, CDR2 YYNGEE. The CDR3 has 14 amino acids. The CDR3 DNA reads TGTGCCAGCAGCGTAGGGGTTCAGGGTGCTGAAGCTTTCTTT. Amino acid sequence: CASSVGVQGAEAFF.